This T cell receptor (beta chain) was profiled in a study of T cells in localized non-small cell lung cancer. Clones were read by immunoSEQ multiplex PCR, and TCRdb kept only the in-frame ones, dropping some. This repertoire shows about 77,000 clones, 88% found once; its top ten account for less than 25%. In the case of this clone: What it binds is unknown.

Whole-study findings and limits: Elevated blood T cell density was associated with longer overall survival. The appearance of a median approximately 60 of the top 100 tumor clones was seen in adjacent lung. A single tumor region was sequenced, leaving heterogeneity possible. Clonality peaked in uninvolved adjacent lung rather than tumor.

V shed 4 bases, J shed 6 bases, and the junction held 6 bases outside the gene matches. The CDR3 runs to 15 residues. The germline CDR1 and CDR2 sequences are SGHVS and FNYEAQ. The TCR comes from a woman aged 40-69 years with stage I squamous cell lung carcinoma. The sample here was peripheral blood, taken before any cancer treatment. V usage is TRBV7-6 and J usage is TRBJ2-2, with TRBD1 identical over 9 bases. The CDR3 is CASSSYRGRPGELFF. DNA for the CDR3: TGTGCCAGCAGCTCCTACAGGGGGCGCCCCGGGGAGCTGTTTTTT.